Sequencing of this T cell receptor (beta chain) was carried out in a study of blood T cell repertoires in COVID-19. About the study: Some COVID-19 samples were acute and others convalescent; all came from the United States, Italy and Spain. Sample material is recorded as cDNA or gDNA derived from T cells, B-cell-depleted T cells, or PBMCs.

Authors' data handling: Reference gene primer amplification yielded estimated nucleated cell counts. Measured with immunoSEQ multiplex PCR; TCRdb has only the in-frame clones, and not every one. The V and J calls and clone size come from that table; D and trimming were worked out from the DNA. Among 96,000 or so clones listed, 90% were seen once. Deletions cut 6 bases from V and 5 bases from J, with 22 bases between. This CDR3 comprises 16 residues. The V gene's germline CDR1 is SGHNT and CDR2 YENEEA. The clonotype originates from a man aged 55 to 70 with acute or convalescent COVID-19. Sequencing was carried out using peripheral blood. The chain recombines TRBV11-3 with TRBJ2-5; a weak D match, TRBD1 (6 bases). CDR3 protein: CASSTGFGRFGETQYF. The CDR3, as DNA: TGTGCCAGCAGTACAGGGTTTGGGCGCTTCGGGGAGACCCAGTACTTC.